A selection of T cell receptor beta chains follows, all from one sample in a study of blood T cell repertoires in COVID-19. Profiled with immunoSEQ multiplex PCR; TCRdb holds only in-frame clones, not every one. The data show under 350,000 clones, about nine tenths seen once. Sequencing was carried out using peripheral blood. Every receptor here comes from a woman under 40 with COVID-19, enrolled during active disease. CDR3s include the opening cysteine and the closing phenylalanine or tryptophan. The order of the fields is clone size, D gene, J gene, V gene, CDR3 DNA, CDR3 protein. The D gene is left open where the match is weak. Rows may omit the clone size; those that give it use once, few, many or a size class.

>.|.|TRBJ1-1|TRBV6-5
TGTGCCAGCAGCTTGACTAACACTGAAGCTTTCTTT
CASSLTNTEAFF
>.|TRBD2|TRBJ2-3|TRBV6-9
TGTGCCAGCAGTTATCGAGGGCTAGCGGGGGGAATAGATACGCAGTATTTT
CASSYRGLAGGIDTQYF
>once|.|TRBJ1-2|TRBV4-1
TGCGCCAGCAGCCAACTAGGTCAGATCTATGGCTACACCTTC
CASSQLGQIYGYTF
>few|.|TRBJ1-5|TRBV7-8
TGTGCCAGCAGCCTCCTGGACAGAGGCCAGCCCCAGCATTTT
CASSLLDRGQPQHF
>.|.|TRBJ1-3|TRBV2
TGTGCCAGCACAAGGATCGGACAACGGCACTTAGGAAACACCATATATTTT
CASTRIGQRHLGNTIYF
>.|.|TRBJ1-4|TRBV24-1
TGTGCCACCAGTGGTACAGGGCCCAATGAAAAACTGTTTTTT
CATSGTGPNEKLFF
>.|.|TRBJ1-1|TRBV3-1/TRBV3-2
TGTGCCAGCAGCCAATTGAACCGTCCAGGAGCTTTCTTT
CASSQLNRPGAFF
>.|.|TRBJ1-4|TRBV5-1
TGCGCCAGCAGCTACGACAGTGGTCTCGAAAAACTGTTTTTT
CASSYDSGLEKLFF
>.|TRBD2|TRBJ2-5|TRBV2
TGTGCCAGCAGTGAAGACAGCGGAGGGGCTAGCGGGGGGACCCAGTACTTC
CASSEDSGGASGGTQYF
>.|TRBD1|TRBJ1-5|TRBV4-1
TGCGCCAGCAGCCAAGATTTGCGGACAGGGCTTAATCAGCCCCAGCATTTT
CASSQDLRTGLNQPQHF
>.|.|TRBJ2-5|TRBV7-2
TGTGCCAGCAGCTTAGGGAGGGCAGGACCCCTTCAAGAGACCCAGTACTTC
CASSLGRAGPLQETQYF
>.|.|TRBJ1-5|TRBV11-1
TGTGCCAGCAGCTTGGGGCGCGGTCAGCCCCAGCATTTT
CASSLGRGQPQHF
>.|.|TRBJ1-1|TRBV6-1
TGTGCCAGCAGTGAACATCCGAACACTGAAGCTTTCTTT
CASSEHPNTEAFF
>.|.|TRBJ1-6|TRBV6-5
TGTGCCAGCAGTTATTCGGTTACCGTGAATTCACCCCTCCACTTT
CASSYSVTVNSPLHF
>.|.|TRBJ1-3|TRBV2
TGTGCCAGCAGTGCTCCGGGGGCTGGAAACACCATATATTTT
CASSAPGAGNTIYF
>.|.|TRBJ1-5|TRBV5-1
TGCGCCAGCCGCAGGGAAAGCAGGGTAAACCAGCCCCAGCATTTT
CASRRESRVNQPQHF
>.|TRBD1|TRBJ1-6|TRBV6-5
TGTGCCAGCAGGTTAGGGACAGGGGTTAATTCACCCCTCCACTTT
CASRLGTGVNSPLHF
>.|.|TRBJ1-5|TRBV28
TGTGCCAGTCAGATTAACAATCAGCCCCAGCATTTT
CASQINNQPQHF
>.|TRBD1|TRBJ2-1|TRBV6-1
TGTGCCAGCAGTTTGGACAGGGGGCGGTATGAGCAGTTCTTC
CASSLDRGRYEQFF
>.|.|TRBJ1-1|TRBV5-1
TGCGCCAGCAGCAACCCCTCCCCCGGGGGGCGCGATAGGGCTTTCTTT
CASSNPSPGGRDRAFF
>.|TRBD1|TRBJ2-2|TRBV6-5
TGTGCCAGCAGGGAGGGGACAGGCTCCACCGGGGAGCTGTTTTTT
CASREGTGSTGELFF
>.|TRBD1|TRBJ2-1|TRBV12-3/TRBV12-4
TGTGCCAGCAGTTGGACAGGGGTGGATGAGCAGTTCTTC
CASSWTGVDEQFF
>.|TRBD1|TRBJ2-3|TRBV6-5
TGTGCCAGTGGGACAGGGGGGGTAGATACGCAGTATTTT
CASGTGGVDTQYF
>once|.|TRBJ1-6|TRBV21-1
TGTGCCAGCAGCAAAGAACAGGGTGAGGATTCACCCCTCCACTTT
CASSKEQGEDSPLHF
>.|TRBD2|TRBJ2-2|TRBV28
TGTGCCAGCACAGGACTAGCGGGGAGAGGGGCCACCGGGGAGCTGTTTTTT
CASTGLAGRGATGELFF
>.|TRBD1|TRBJ2-1|TRBV5-6
TGTGCCAGCAGCCGTACCCCCGGCAGGGGGCTTACCCATGAGCAGTTCTTC
CASSRTPGRGLTHEQFF
>.|.|TRBJ1-2|TRBV5-1
TGCGCCAGCAGCTTGACAGGGCCTAACTATGGCTACACCTTC
CASSLTGPNYGYTF
>.|.|TRBJ2-7|TRBV18
TGTGCCAGCTCCCCCACGACAGGTCACTACGAGCAGTACTTC
CASSPTTGHYEQYF
>once|.|TRBJ2-1|TRBV24-1
TGTGCCACCAGTGACACGGGAACCGCCGACTACAATGAGCAGTTCTTC
CATSDTGTADYNEQFF
>.|.|TRBJ2-5|TRBV29-1
TGCAGCGTTGAAAAGGGGAGGGAGACCCAGTACTTC
CSVEKGRETQYF
>once|TRBD1|TRBJ1-4|TRBV7-2
TGTGCCAGCAGCCGACAGGGACGGGAAAAACTGTTTTTT
CASSRQGREKLFF
>.|.|TRBJ2-7|TRBV5-4
TGTGCCAGCAGTCTCCCTGGTGGGAAGGGGGGGCGATCCTACGAGCAGTACTTC
CASSLPGGKGGRSYEQYF
>.|TRBD1|TRBJ1-2|TRBV14
TGTGCCAGCAGCCAATCCGGGACAGGGGGCTATGGCTACACCTTC
CASSQSGTGGYGYTF
>.|TRBD1|TRBJ1-1|TRBV11-3
TGTGCCAGCAGCTTAGATCCCGTAGCGGGGGGACAGACCGAAGCTTTCTTT
CASSLDPVAGGQTEAFF
>.|TRBD1|TRBJ1-1|TRBV5-1
TGCGCCAGCAGCTTTCGACAGGGGGCTAACACTGAAGCTTTCTTT
CASSFRQGANTEAFF
>.|.|TRBJ2-7|TRBV4-3
TGCGCCAGCAGCCAAGGTGGGGGCCTAGGCGAGCAGTACTTC
CASSQGGGLGEQYF
>.|TRBD1|TRBJ2-2|TRBV11-3
TGTGCCAGCAGCTTAGATCGACAGGGGGCCGGGGAGCTGTTTTTT
CASSLDRQGAGELFF
>.|.|TRBJ1-1|TRBV5-4
TGTGCCAGCAGCTCAAACACTGAAGCTTTCTTT
CASSSNTEAFF
>.|.|TRBJ1-2|TRBV28
TGTGCCAGCAATGAGGCTCACTATGGCTACACCTTC
CASNEAHYGYTF
>.|TRBD1|TRBJ1-5|TRBV18
TGTGCCAGCTCACCGGACCGGGACAGGAATTATCAGCCCCAGCATTTT
CASSPDRDRNYQPQHF
>.|.|TRBJ2-5|TRBV5-1
TGCGCCAGCAGCTTGGCCGCGACACCGTCGGAGACCCAGTACTTC
CASSLAATPSETQYF
>once|TRBD2|TRBJ2-1|TRBV7-9
TGTGCCAGCAGCCCAAGGGCTAGCGGGGGAAATGAGCAGTTCTTC
CASSPRASGGNEQFF
>.|TRBD1|TRBJ1-5|TRBV7-8
TGTGCCAGCAGCTTATCCCGGGACAGGGGGCAGCCCCAGCATTTT
CASSLSRDRGQPQHF
>.|TRBD1|TRBJ1-5|TRBV19
TGTGCCAGTAGTTGGACAGGTATCAATCAGCCCCAGCATTTT
CASSWTGINQPQHF
>.|.|TRBJ2-5|TRBV28
TGTGCCAGCCATTCTGGTGGGGGGTTAGGCAGAGAGACCCAGTACTTC
CASHSGGGLGRETQYF
>.|TRBD1|TRBJ2-1|TRBV7-2
TGTGCCAGCAGCTTAGTGTTCCGGGACAGGGGGCACAATGAGCAGTTCTTC
CASSLVFRDRGHNEQFF
>.|.|TRBJ2-1|TRBV9
TGTGCCAGCAGCGGGTCCACTCCCTACAATGAGCAGTTCTTC
CASSGSTPYNEQFF
>.|.|TRBJ1-5|TRBV5-6
TGTGCCAGCAGCTGGGGGCCAGGTCAGCCCCAGCATTTT
CASSWGPGQPQHF
>.|TRBD2|TRBJ2-3|TRBV11-3
TGTGCCAGCAGATCGAGCGGGGTCGATACGCAGTATTTT
CASRSSGVDTQYF
>.|.|TRBJ2-5|TRBV12-5
TGTGCTAGTGGTAGGGACACTAGGTCCGTGGAGACCCAGTACTTC
CASGRDTRSVETQYF
>.|TRBD1|TRBJ1-2|TRBV5-6
TGTGCCAGCAGCCGGGCTTCCCGACAGGGGGCCTATGGCTACACCTTC
CASSRASRQGAYGYTF
>.|.|TRBJ1-3|TRBV4-2
TGTGCCAGCAGCCAAGATCGAGGAGTTGGAAACACCATATATTTT
CASSQDRGVGNTIYF
>once|TRBD1|TRBJ1-1|TRBV29-1
TGCAGCGTAGGGACAGGGGGAGGTGGTGAAGCTTTCTTT
CSVGTGGGGEAFF